Shown below are 22 T cell receptor beta chains from a single sample sequenced in a study of shared clonotypes between healthy human individuals. Naive CD8 cells comprised CD45RO-negative, CCR7-positively selected cells, excluding terminally differentiated effector memory CD45RA+ cells. Some clones are missing from TCRdb's copy, which holds only in-frame ones; the method was immunoSEQ multiplex PCR. The data show about 2.2 million clones, around 93% seen once. Specimen: naive CD8+ T cells from PBMCs. These receptor sequences come from a man aged 18-30 years in good health. Some clones in this sample may be carry-over from other donors' samples.

This rearrangement joins TRBV21-1 to TRBJ1-3; the listed D gene, TRBD1, was not tested against the DNA. TRBV21-1 is designated a pseudogene. The CDR3 covers 14 residues. CDR3 bases: TGTGCCAGCAGCAAAGCTCCAGTTGGAAACACCATATATTTT. Protein: CASSKAPVGNTIYF.

The chain recombines TRBV5-1 with TRBJ2-2; D gene uncertain. The ends were cut back, 4 bases at V and 6 bases at J, with 13 bases in the middle. This CDR3 is built from 14 residues. Germline V gene sequence: CDR1 SGHRS, CDR2 YFSETQ. CDR3 nucleotides: TGCGCCAGCAGCCCCGTTGCTGGGGCCGGGGAGCTGTTTTTT. As protein: CASSPVAGAGELFF. The entire variable domain, with the rest obtained from reference TRBV5-1 and TRBJ2-2, is as follows: KAGVTQTPRYLIKTRGQQVTLSCSPISGHRSVSWYQQTPGQGLQFLFEYFSETQRNKGNFPGRFSGRQFSNSRSEMNVSTLELGDSALYLCASSPVAGAGELFFGEGSRLTVL.

The chain is built from TRBV6-5 and TRBJ1-1; possible D gene TRBD1, 6 bases. V was clipped by 0 bases and J by 7 bases, with 18 bases between them. The V gene's germline CDR1 is MNHEY and CDR2 SVGAGI. CDR3 length: 16 amino acids. CDR3 region: CASSYSAGAVSFEAFF. CDR3 DNA: TGTGCCAGCAGTTACTCTGCAGGGGCCGTCTCATTTGAAGCTTTCTTT.

The CDR3 loop is CASSLSLGSGNQPQHF. The CDR3 DNA follows: TGTGCCAGCAGCCTGAGTCTGGGTTCGGGGAATCAGCCCCAGCATTTT. The V call is TRBV5-6, the J call TRBJ1-5; D is ambiguous. CDR1 and CDR2 (germline): SGHDT, YYEEEE. Trimming cost V 4 bases and J 4 bases, with 18 bases left between them. This CDR3 contains 16 residues.

In the case of this clone: This CDR3 is also generated by other DNA sequences in the sample. The chain employs TRBV11-2 and TRBJ2-1; D call uncertain. The CDR3 covers 13 residues. Germline loops: CDR1 SGHAT, CDR2 FQNNGV. V lost 3 bases to trimming and J lost 5 bases, with 8 bases between them. This CDR3 is CASSLGRHNEQFF. The CDR3 DNA sequence: TGTGCCAGCAGCTTGGGCCGACACAATGAGCAGTTCTTC.

The chain links TRBV4-2 to TRBJ2-1, with 11 bases fitting TRBD2. After removal of 0 bases from V and 10 bases from J, the junction contained 11 bases not matched to a gene. Germline-derived CDR1 and CDR2 are LGHNA and YNFKEQ. This CDR3 has 17 amino acids. CDR3 residues: CASSQDSGSGRAREQFF. The DNA for the CDR3 is TGTGCCAGCAGCCAAGATAGTGGTAGCGGGAGGGCCCGGGAGCAGTTCTTC.

The V call is TRBV27, the J call TRBJ2-3, with D perhaps TRBD2 (6 bases). CDR3 length: 13 amino acids. Germline loops: CDR1 MNHEY, CDR2 SMNVEV (reference sequence). The V gene lost 0 bases and the J gene lost 14 bases, with 15 bases spanning the gap. The CDR3 region is CASSLSAGTLMYF. CDR3 in DNA: TGTGCCAGCAGTTTATCGGCGGGGACCCTCATGTATTTT.

This rearrangement joins TRBV28 to TRBJ1-3, with no clear D. The CDR3 has 16 residues. Trimming removed 3 bases at V and 0 bases at J, with 12 bases between. Germline lookup yields CDR1 MDHEN and CDR2 SYDVKM. CDR3: CASSFPSLSSGNTIYF. The DNA of the CDR3 is TGTGCCAGCAGTTTCCCCTCTCTAAGCTCTGGAAACACCATATATTTT.

This chain uses TRBV7-9 with TRBJ2-7; TRBD2 is a possible D gene (6 bases). This CDR3 is built from 13 residues. Germline CDR1 is SEHNR and CDR2 is FQNEAQ (reference sequence). Deletions cut 3 bases from V and 4 bases from J, with 10 bases between. CDR3 region: CASSLAGMYEQYF. CDR3 DNA sequence: TGTGCCAGCAGCTTGGCGGGAATGTACGAGCAGTACTTC.

The chain couples TRBV5-4 to TRBJ1-1; D is undetermined. The CDR3 covers 16 residues. V was trimmed by 0 bases and J by 1 base, leaving 13 bases between them. CDR1 SGHNT and CDR2 YYREEE come from the germline V gene (reference sequence). CDR3 sequence: CASSLEWAGGNTEAFF. The CDR3 nucleotides are TGTGCCAGCAGCTTGGAATGGGCAGGCGGGAACACTGAAGCTTTCTTT.

V gene TRBV7-8 combines with J gene TRBJ1-2, with TRBD1 as a possible D gene (6 bases). The CDR3 has 12 amino acids. Trimming cost V 8 bases and J 7 bases, with 14 bases left between them. Germline CDR1 reads SGHVS; CDR2 reads FQNEAQ. The CDR3 here is CASGSAGAGYTF. In DNA, the CDR3 is TGTGCCAGCGGATCGGCAGGGGCTGGCTACACCTTC.

The chain recombines TRBV15 with TRBJ1-1; 10 positions agree with TRBD1. The junction had 13 bases not matched to a gene; V was cut back by 8 bases and J by 4 bases. Germline assignment: CDR1 LNHNV and CDR2 YYDKDF (reference sequence). The CDR3 contains 16 residues. In DNA form, the CDR3 reads TGTGCCACCCGACAGCTGCCTGGGACAGGGGTCACTGAAGCTTTCTTT. Translated: CATRQLPGTGVTEAFF.

CDR3 region: CASSPGLLADPSLGYEQYF. The DNA of the CDR3 is TGTGCCAGCAGCCCTGGACTACTAGCGGACCCCTCACTGGGCTACGAGCAGTACTTC. V and J are TRBV7-3 and TRBJ2-7; 8 positions match TRBD2. Germline V gene sequence: CDR1 SGHTA, CDR2 FQGTGA. The CDR3 is made up of 19 amino acids. The J segment lost 3 bases and the V segment lost 5 bases, leaving 21 bases of the junction unmatched.

The DNA of the CDR3 is TGTGCCAGCAAAGGGGAGGGATCCACTGAAGCTTTCTTT. Protein: CASKGEGSTEAFF. The V call is TRBV19, the J call TRBJ1-1; a weak D match, TRBD1 (5 bases). Per germline, CDR1 LNHDA and CDR2 SQIVND (reference sequence). This CDR3 region has 13 residues. Trimming took 9 bases from V and 4 from J, leaving 15 bases between them.

Of note for this clone: Other DNA sequences in the sample encode the same CDR3. V and J are TRBV6-6 and TRBJ2-2; no clear D. V was shortened by 0 bases and J by 1 base, with 6 bases between the two germline ends. The germline V gene has CDR1 MNHNY and CDR2 SVGAGI (reference sequence). This CDR3 has 15 residues. CDR3 residues: CASSYSGLNTGELFF. In DNA form, the CDR3 reads TGTGCCAGCAGTTACTCAGGGTTGAACACCGGGGAGCTGTTTTTT.

V usage is TRBV10-3 and J usage is TRBJ1-2; D gene uncertain. CDR3 length: 14 residues. V lost 3 bases, J lost 3 bases, and 11 bases lay in between. Germline V gives CDR1 ENHRY, CDR2 SYGVKD. The CDR3, as DNA: TGTGCCATCAGTGATGGTGCGGCCTACTATGGCTACACCTTC. It translates to CAISDGAAYYGYTF.

This clone was recorded once. V and J are TRBV9 and TRBJ2-1; D ambiguous. V lost 4 bases and J lost 5, with 10 bases in between. This CDR3 contains 13 residues. Germline-derived CDR1 and CDR2 are SGDLS and YYNGEE. The CDR3 region is CASSPILDNEQFF. Here the CDR3 DNA reads TGTGCCAGCAGCCCGATTTTGGACAATGAGCAGTTCTTC.

V is TRBV6-5 and J is TRBJ2-5; TRBD1 matches at 10 bases. V trimming: 4 bases; J trimming: 1 base; junction bases outside the gene matches: 6. CDR1 and CDR2 (germline): MNHEY, SVGAGI. The CDR3 is 16 amino acids. The CDR3 DNA follows: TGTGCCAGCAGTTCCCGGGACAGGGGTTTCCAAGAGACCCAGTACTTC. Amino acid sequence: CASSSRDRGFQETQYF.

The chain employs TRBV5-1 and TRBJ2-3; 8 bases fit TRBD2. CDR3 length: 18 residues. Germline CDR1 SGHRS, CDR2 YFSETQ. Germline trimming cut 1 base from V and 4 bases from J; bases unmatched to any gene: 14. The DNA for the CDR3 is TGCGCCAGCAGCTTGCTCCCCGGGACTAGTGGTAGTCCAGATACGCAGTATTTT. It translates to CASSLLPGTSGSPDTQYF. Combining the CDR3 with reference TRBV5-1 and TRBJ2-3 gives the whole variable domain KAGVTQTPRYLIKTRGQQVTLSCSPISGHRSVSWYQQTPGQGLQFLFEYFSETQRNKGNFPGRFSGRQFSNSRSEMNVSTLELGDSALYLCASSLLPGTSGSPDTQYFGPGTRLTVL.

On this clone: Other DNA variants within this sample encode the same CDR3. The genes are TRBV11-2 and TRBJ1-2; maybe TRBD1 (6 bases). Trimming cost V 3 bases and J 2 bases, with 10 bases left between them. The CDR3 runs 14 residues. Looked up from germline, CDR1 is SGHAT and CDR2 is FQNNGV. The CDR3: CASSFGGLNYGYTF. In DNA form, the CDR3 reads TGTGCCAGCAGCTTCGGGGGGCTGAACTATGGCTACACCTTC.

The chain uses TRBV11-2 and TRBJ2-7; D might be TRBD1 or TRBD2, each matching 5 bases. Germline V gene data show CDR1 as SGHAT and CDR2 as FQNNGV. Trimming cost V 0 bases and J 3 bases, with 12 bases left between them. This CDR3 contains 15 residues. CDR3 nucleotides: TGTGCCAGCAGCTTAGATGACGGGGCGTTCTACGAGCAGTACTTC. Translated: CASSLDDGAFYEQYF.

The rearrangement joins TRBV5-6 to TRBJ2-5; 9 bases line up with TRBD1. Germline lookup yields CDR1 SGHDT and CDR2 YYEEEE. V lost 2 bases to trimming and J lost 6 bases; unmatched junction nucleotides: 2. The CDR3 consists of 13 residues. In nucleotides, the CDR3 is TGTGCCAGCAGCTTCGGACAGGGGCAGACCCAGTACTTC. The encoded protein is CASSFGQGQTQYF.